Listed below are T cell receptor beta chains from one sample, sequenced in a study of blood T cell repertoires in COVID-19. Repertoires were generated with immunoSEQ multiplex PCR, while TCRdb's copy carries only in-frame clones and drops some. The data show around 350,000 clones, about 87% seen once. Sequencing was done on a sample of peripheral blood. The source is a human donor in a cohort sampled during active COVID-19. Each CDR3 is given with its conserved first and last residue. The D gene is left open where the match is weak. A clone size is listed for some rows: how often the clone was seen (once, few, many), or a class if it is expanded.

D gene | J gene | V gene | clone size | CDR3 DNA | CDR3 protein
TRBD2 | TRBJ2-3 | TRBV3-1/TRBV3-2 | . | TGTGCCAGCAGCCTTCCCCTTAGCGGGGGGGCCTCAGATACGCAGTATTTT | CASSLPLSGGASDTQYF
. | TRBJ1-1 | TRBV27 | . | TGTGCCAGCAGTCCTTCAACAGGTTATGAAGCTTTCTTT | CASSPSTGYEAFF
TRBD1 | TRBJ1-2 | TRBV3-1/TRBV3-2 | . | TGTGCCAGCAGCCAACTGGGACAGGCTAACTATGGCTACACCTTC | CASSQLGQANYGYTF
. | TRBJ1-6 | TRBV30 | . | TGTGCCTGGAACCCACAGGGAACGGTATCACCCCTCCACTTT | CAWNPQGTVSPLHF
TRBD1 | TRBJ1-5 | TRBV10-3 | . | TGTGCCACGACAGGGGGCGACGGCAATCAGCCCCAGCATTTT | CATTGGDGNQPQHF
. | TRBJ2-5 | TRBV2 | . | TGTGCCAGCAGGAGGGTCGGAGAGACCCAGTACTTC | CASRRVGETQYF
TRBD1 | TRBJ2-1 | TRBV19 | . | TGTGCCAGCCGGGGACAGGGCCATGAGCAGTTCTTC | CASRGQGHEQFF
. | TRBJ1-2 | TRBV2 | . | TGTGCCAGCAGCCTCACAGGAGTTGGTGGCTACACCTTC | CASSLTGVGGYTF
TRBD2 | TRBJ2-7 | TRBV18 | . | TGTGCCAGCTCATTAAGGGCCCCGATGACTAGCGGGAGTGCATACGAGCAGTACTTC | CASSLRAPMTSGSAYEQYF
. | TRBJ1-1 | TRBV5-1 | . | TGCGCCAGCAGCTTGGGAGGGGGGAACACTGAAGCTTTCTTT | CASSLGGGNTEAFF
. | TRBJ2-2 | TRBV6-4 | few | TGTGCCAGCAGTGTTCAGAACACCGGGGAGCTGTTTTTT | CASSVQNTGELFF
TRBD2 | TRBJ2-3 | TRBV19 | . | TGTGCCAGTAGTATCGGACTAGCGGGACTGACAGATACGCAGTATTTT | CASSIGLAGLTDTQYF
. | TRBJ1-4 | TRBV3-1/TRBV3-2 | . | TGTGCCAGCAGCCAAGATCGGGACACAGAAAAACTGTTTTTT | CASSQDRDTEKLFF
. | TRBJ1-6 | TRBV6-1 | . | TGTGCCAGCAGTGAATTTCCCGGGGGTGGTAATTCACCCCTCCACTTT | CASSEFPGGGNSPLHF
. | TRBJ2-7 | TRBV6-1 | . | TGTGCCAGCAGTGACCAGACAGGACCCACCCCCTACGAGCAGTACTTC | CASSDQTGPTPYEQYF
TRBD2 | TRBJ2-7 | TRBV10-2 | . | TGCGCCAGCATAGCAGGACTAGGGGTCGAGCAGTACTTC | CASIAGLGVEQYF
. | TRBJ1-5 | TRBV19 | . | TGTGCCAGTAGTATAAGAGGAGGGTCCTATCAGCCCCAGCATTTT | CASSIRGGSYQPQHF
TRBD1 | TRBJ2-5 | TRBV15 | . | TGTGCCACCAGCAGAGGGGGACAGGTCTTGGAGACCCAGTACTTC | CATSRGGQVLETQYF
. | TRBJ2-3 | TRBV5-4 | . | TGTGCCAGCAGCTTGTACTCAACTAGCACAGATACGCAGTATTTT | CASSLYSTSTDTQYF
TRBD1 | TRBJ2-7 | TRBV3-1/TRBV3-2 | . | TGTGCCAGCAGCCAAACCAGTCCCGGGACAGGGGGGGAGTACTTC | CASSQTSPGTGGEYF
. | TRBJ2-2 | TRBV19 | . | TGTGCCAGTAGCGTAACGAACACCGGGGAGCTGTTTTTT | CASSVTNTGELFF
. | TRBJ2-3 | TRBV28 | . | TGTGCCAGCAGGGACGGGGGTACAGATACGCAGTATTTT | CASRDGGTDTQYF
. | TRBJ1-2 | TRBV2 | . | TGTGCCAGCAGTCTCCGGGGCGGGGTGGACCATGGCTACACCTTC | CASSLRGGVDHGYTF
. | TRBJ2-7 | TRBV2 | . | TGTGCCAGCAGTCTAGGGGCTAGGGGCGAGCAGTACTTC | CASSLGARGEQYF
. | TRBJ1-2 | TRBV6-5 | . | TGTGCCAGCAGAACGGGGAGAGAGGACTATGGCTACACCTTC | CASRTGREDYGYTF
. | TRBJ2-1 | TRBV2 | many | TGTGCCAGCAGCTTTACGGACAATGAGCAGTTCTTC | CASSFTDNEQFF
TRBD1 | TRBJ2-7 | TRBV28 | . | TGTGCCAGCAGCATGACAGGGGGCGCTTACGAGCAGTACTTC | CASSMTGGAYEQYF
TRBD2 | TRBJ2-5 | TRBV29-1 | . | TGCAGCGCCTCACCTGGGTTTAGCGGGGGTCGGTTGGAGACCCAGTACTTC | CSASPGFSGGRLETQYF
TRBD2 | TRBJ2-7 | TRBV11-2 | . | TGTGCCAGCAGGCGACTAGCGGGGACCTACGAGCAGTACTTC | CASRRLAGTYEQYF
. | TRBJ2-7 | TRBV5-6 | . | TGTGCCAGCAGCTTGCGCGGGAACCACGAGCAGTACTTC | CASSLRGNHEQYF
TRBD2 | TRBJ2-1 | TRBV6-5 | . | TGTGCCAGCTGGGGGCGGGAGGGATCCAATGAGCAGTTCTTC | CASWGREGSNEQFF
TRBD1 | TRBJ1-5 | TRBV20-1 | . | TGCAGTGCTAGTAACCGGGACAGGGACTATAATAGCAATCAGCCCCAGCATTTT | CSASNRDRDYNSNQPQHF
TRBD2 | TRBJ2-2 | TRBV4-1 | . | TGCGCCAGCAGCCCGTGGGGCAGCGGGGCGAACACCGGGGAGCTGTTTTTT | CASSPWGSGANTGELFF
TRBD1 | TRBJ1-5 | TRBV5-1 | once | TGCGCCAGCAGTCTAATGGGGACAGACAATCAGCCCCAGCATTTT | CASSLMGTDNQPQHF
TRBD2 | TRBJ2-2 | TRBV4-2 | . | TGTGCCAGCAGCCAAGATTGGGGCAGCGGGGACACCGGGGAGCTGTTTTTT | CASSQDWGSGDTGELFF
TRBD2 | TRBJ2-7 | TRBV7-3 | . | TGTGCCAGCAGCTTAAGCGGGAGGGGGGACGAGCAGTACTTC | CASSLSGRGDEQYF
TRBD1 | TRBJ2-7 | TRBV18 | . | TGTGCCAGCTCACCACAGGGGACAGTTGGCGAGCAGTACTTC | CASSPQGTVGEQYF
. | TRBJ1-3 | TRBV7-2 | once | TGTGCCAGCAGCTTAGGTTCGGAGCCCGGGAACACCATATATTTT | CASSLGSEPGNTIYF
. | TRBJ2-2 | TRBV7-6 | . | TGTGCCAGCAGCCCAGGAGGTTGGGGGAACACCGGGGAGCTGTTTTTT | CASSPGGWGNTGELFF
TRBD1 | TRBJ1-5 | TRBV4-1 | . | TGCGCCAGCAGCCAAGCTTTCACAGGGGGACGGCAGCCCCAGCATTTT | CASSQAFTGGRQPQHF
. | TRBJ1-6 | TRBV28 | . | TGTGCCAGCAGTTTATTGTCGGCAGGGGCCAATAATTCACCCCTCCACTTT | CASSLLSAGANNSPLHF
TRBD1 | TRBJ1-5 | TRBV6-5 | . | TGTGCCAGCAGTTACCGGACAGGAAATCAGCCCCAGCATTTT | CASSYRTGNQPQHF
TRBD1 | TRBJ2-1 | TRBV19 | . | TGTGCCAGTAACAAGGACAGGAACAATGAGCAGTTCTTC | CASNKDRNNEQFF
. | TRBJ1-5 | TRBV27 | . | TGTGCCAGCAGTTTTCTTGGCAGGGAGGGGCAGCCCCAGCATTTT | CASSFLGREGQPQHF
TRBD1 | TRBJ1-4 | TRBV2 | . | TGTGCCAGTTCGGGGACAGAGGCTGCAACTAATGAAAAACTGTTTTTT | CASSGTEAATNEKLFF